This T cell receptor (beta chain) was identified during a study of CXCR3-negative and CXCR3-positive naive CD8 T cells. Study-level results: For naive cells, CXCR3-negative and CXCR3-positive subsets had similar TRBV-TRBJ usage; for memory cells, usage differed. Sequencing showed both naive subsets with comparably high diversity, and memory CD8+ cells much lower.

Points on this clonotype: Its antigen is currently unknown.

Naive cells were sorted as CD45RO-, CCR7+, CD27+ and CD95-. UMI-labeled 5' RACE TRB cDNA libraries were prepared from the cells. TCRdb reworked the 5' RACE reads into one entry per CDR3 protein, no DNA. Here the sample table reports approximately 4,200 distinct CDR3 sequences. The CDR3 spans 17 residues. Germline CDR1 and CDR2: SGHTS and YDEGEE. The chain is built from TRBV5-8 and TRBJ2-3; there is no DNA to check the TCRdb D call of TRBD1. The sequencing input was naive CXCR3- CD8+ T cells from blood. This sample's subset: CD45RO-CCR7+CD27+CD95- naive CD8+ T cells lacking CXCR3 (TNR3-). This sequence was found in a human donor in good health. Some clones in this sample may be carry-over from other donors' samples. CDR3 amino acids: CASSPTPRTVEADTQYF. Full variable domain (outside the CDR3, taken from reference TRBV5-8 and TRBJ2-3): EAGVTQSPTHLIKTRGQQATLRCSPISGHTSVYWYQQALGLGLQFLLWYDEGEERNRGNFPPRFSGRQFPNYSSELNVNALELEDSALYLCASSPTPRTVEADTQYFGPGTRLTVL.